Listed below are T cell receptor beta chains from one sample, sequenced in a study of blood T cell repertoires in COVID-19. Only in-frame clones appear in the TCRdb table, and some are missing; sequencing was by immunoSEQ multiplex PCR. Counted here are some 300,000 clones, 80% to 90% occurring once; the ten biggest clones make up 6.3%. Sequenced sample: peripheral blood. These receptors all come from a woman in her 50s with COVID-19, enrolled during active disease. Both conserved end residues are trimmed from each CDR3. D genes are given only for firm matches.

d_call	j_call	v_call	cdr3_aa
-	TRBJ1-2	TRBV2	ASSEATGNYGYT
TRBD2	TRBJ2-3	TRBV5-1	ASSLAGRANSLDTQY
TRBD2	TRBJ2-7	TRBV7-9	ASSLWAAGETYEQY
TRBD1	TRBJ2-1	TRBV10-3	AIRGQGTDEQF
-	TRBJ2-7	TRBV6-5	AAPRAGHSYEQY
-	TRBJ1-1	TRBV4-1	ASSQREGLNTEAF
-	TRBJ2-2	TRBV14	ASSQDRVRGTGELF
TRBD1	TRBJ1-2	TRBV12-3/TRBV12-4	ASSSQGRYGYT
-	TRBJ2-1	TRBV5-8	ASSLGPRGEQF
-	TRBJ1-1	TRBV30	AWSPQGTEAF
TRBD2	TRBJ2-5	TRBV7-9	ASSINSGSAETQY
-	TRBJ2-3	TRBV7-9	ASSHSSTDTQY
-	TRBJ2-1	TRBV15	ATSTRQVVGNEQF
TRBD1	TRBJ1-5	TRBV18	ASSPPGQGSNQPQH
-	TRBJ2-1	TRBV5-4	ASSSASRNEQF
-	TRBJ1-3	TRBV19	ASSIGPGSGNTIY
-	TRBJ2-7	TRBV27	AARRGPGNVYEQY
-	TRBJ1-5	TRBV4-3	ASSQWRRDNQPQH
-	TRBJ1-1	TRBV12-3/TRBV12-4	ASRTQGDTEAF
-	TRBJ2-2	TRBV19	ASSFGRTATGELF
TRBD2	TRBJ2-5	TRBV9	ASSVEGRRTSGSTGETQY
-	TRBJ1-1	TRBV14	ASSQSPRGTEAF
-	TRBJ2-7	TRBV11-3	ASSLDRYEQY
-	TRBJ2-3	TRBV11-1	ASSLGQQSTDTQY
TRBD1	TRBJ1-2	TRBV5-1	ASSLGDRGNYGYT
-	TRBJ2-7	TRBV6-5	ASQANYEQY
TRBD2	TRBJ2-1	TRBV19	ASSSAGGPYNEQF
-	TRBJ2-2	TRBV12-3/TRBV12-4	ASSLGGTGELF
-	TRBJ1-3	TRBV7-7	ASSLEQLPGNTIY
TRBD2	TRBJ2-5	TRBV9	ASSVGPGGPLETQY
-	TRBJ1-4	TRBV28	ASTTIDEKLF
-	TRBJ1-1	TRBV6-5	ASKGGMNTEAF
TRBD2	TRBJ2-1	TRBV29-1	SVGGGRRGYNEQF
TRBD2	TRBJ2-3	TRBV5-1	ASSIGTSGSADTQY
-	TRBJ2-1	TRBV11-2	ASSQYRDRSYNEQF
TRBD2	TRBJ2-7	TRBV4-1	ASSLNMGGGSSYEQY
TRBD1	TRBJ2-1	TRBV27	ASGDRGWHEQF
-	TRBJ1-2	TRBV7-3	ASSLTSTPSAYGYT
TRBD2	TRBJ2-3	TRBV4-2	ASSSRLAGDSTDTQY
-	TRBJ1-2	TRBV20-1	SARGLVGYT
TRBD2	TRBJ2-7	TRBV7-8	ASSRGGRGEQY